This T cell receptor (beta chain) appears in the sequencing data of a study of control samples from healthy donors and cancer patients. This CDR3 contains 16 residues. Germline CDR1 MNHEY, CDR2 SMNVEV (reference sequence). V lost 0 bases and J lost 1, with 10 bases in between. TCRdb's table, derived via immunoSEQ multiplex PCR, lists solely in-frame clones and lacks some. The sample lists some 73,000 clones, 94% seen once, with more than 5.5% in the top ten. The sequence came from a woman between 35 and 50 years old in good health. This chain uses TRBV27 with TRBJ2-1; weak D call: TRBD2 (5 bases). Sequenced sample: blood. CDR3 DNA sequence: TGTGCCAGCAGTTTATCGGCTAGCTTATCCTACAATGAGCAGTTCTTC. Its translation is CASSLSASLSYNEQFF.